This record covers a single T cell receptor beta chain. The antigen remains undetermined. Germline CDR1 ENHRY, CDR2 SYGVKD. This CDR3 spans 13 amino acids. Trimming removed 11 bases from V and 5 bases from J, with 16 bases in between. The sample comes from a study of blood T cells in healthy people across ages. Study-level results: TCR beta diversity per million T cells fell roughly linearly with age. A greater number of naive CD4+ cells and higher diversity distinguished long-lived donors from aged donors.

For the second PCR, which ran for about 7 to 12 cycles, a sample-barcoded 5' primer and a J-beta primer mix were used. The template-switch adaptor was a 5' adaptor with 12 random nucleotides. It tagged each cDNA molecule. One entry per CDR3 protein results from TCRdb running MiXCR on the 5' RACE reads. This table has about 1.4 million distinct CDR3 sequences, roughly 64% appearing once. The gene calls are TRBV10-3 and TRBJ1-5, with D uncertain. The sequencing input was blood. The source is a man aged 18 to 29 in good health. The CDR3 DNA reads as TGTGCCCAAAGTGCCCAGAGGGATCAGCCCCAGCATTTT. Its protein is CAQSAQRDQPQHF.